This T cell receptor (beta chain) came from a study of response to subunit inactivated influenza vaccine. Study results and caveats: The authors offered the suggestion that each seasonal influenza vaccination recruits few new T cells.

MiXCR, applied by TCRdb to the RT-PCR reads, yields one record per CDR3 protein. The sample shows roughly 520,000 distinct CDR3 sequences, roughly 23% of them seen only once. The CDR3 runs 14 residues. Trimming left V 4 bases short and J 4 bases short, with 17 bases between. Germline-derived CDR1 and CDR2 are SQVTM and ANQGSEA. Notes on this clonotype: Antigen: not known.

This TCR was recovered from a man between 45 and 60 years old who received an inactivated influenza vaccine. The sample here was CD4+ T cells sorted from PBMCs, taken about 5 days after vaccination. The rearrangement links TRBV29-1 to TRBJ2-7; D not certain. In DNA form, the CDR3 reads TGCAGCGTTGTAGTGTCGACTCGAAAGTACGAGCAGTACTTC. It translates to CSVVVSTRKYEQYF.